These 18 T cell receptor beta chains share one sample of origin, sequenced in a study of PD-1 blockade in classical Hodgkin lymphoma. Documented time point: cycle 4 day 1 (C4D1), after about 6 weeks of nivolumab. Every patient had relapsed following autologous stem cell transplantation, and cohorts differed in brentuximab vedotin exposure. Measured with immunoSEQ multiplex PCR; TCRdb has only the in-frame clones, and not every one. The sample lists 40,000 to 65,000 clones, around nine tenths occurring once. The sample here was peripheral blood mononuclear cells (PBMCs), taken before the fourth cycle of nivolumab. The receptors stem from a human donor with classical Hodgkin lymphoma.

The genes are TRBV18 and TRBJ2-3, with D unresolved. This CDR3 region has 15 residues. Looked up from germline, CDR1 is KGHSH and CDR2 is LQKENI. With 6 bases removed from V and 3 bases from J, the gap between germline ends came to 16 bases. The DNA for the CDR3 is TGTGCCAGCTCTCCCGGTGTAATCGGAACAGATACGCAGTATTTT. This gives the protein CASSPGVIGTDTQYF.

CDR3 sequence reads: CASSGDWAKHNEQFF. The CDR3 DNA is TGTGCCAGCAGTGGGGACTGGGCAAAACACAATGAGCAGTTCTTC. V is TRBV6-1 and J is TRBJ2-1; D possibly corresponds to TRBD2 (6 bases). V lost 4 bases and J lost 5, with 15 bases in between. CDR3 length: 15 amino acids. CDR1 is MNHNS and CDR2 is SASEGT in the germline V gene.

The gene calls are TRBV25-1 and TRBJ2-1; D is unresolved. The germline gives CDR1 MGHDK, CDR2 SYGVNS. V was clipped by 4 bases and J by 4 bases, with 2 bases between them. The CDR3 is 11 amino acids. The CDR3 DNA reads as TGTGCCAGCAGTGGGTACAATGAGCAGTTCTTC. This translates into CASSGYNEQFF.

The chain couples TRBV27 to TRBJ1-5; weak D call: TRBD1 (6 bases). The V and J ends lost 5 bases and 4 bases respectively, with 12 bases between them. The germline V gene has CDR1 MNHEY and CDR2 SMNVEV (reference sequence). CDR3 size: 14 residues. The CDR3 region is CASSLQGLNQPQHF. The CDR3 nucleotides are TGTGCCAGCAGTCTACAGGGTTTAAATCAGCCCCAGCATTTT.

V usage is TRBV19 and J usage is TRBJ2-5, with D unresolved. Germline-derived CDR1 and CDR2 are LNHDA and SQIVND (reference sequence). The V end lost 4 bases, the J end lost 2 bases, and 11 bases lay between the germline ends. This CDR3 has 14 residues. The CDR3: CASSSVNNQETQYF. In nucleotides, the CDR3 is TGTGCCAGTAGTAGTGTCAACAATCAAGAGACCCAGTACTTC.

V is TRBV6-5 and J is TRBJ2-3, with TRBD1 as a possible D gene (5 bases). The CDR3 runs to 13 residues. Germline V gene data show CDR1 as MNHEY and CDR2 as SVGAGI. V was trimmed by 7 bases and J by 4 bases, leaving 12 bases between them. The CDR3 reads CASNGASSDTQYF. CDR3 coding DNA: TGTGCCAGCAATGGGGCGAGCTCAGATACGCAGTATTTT.

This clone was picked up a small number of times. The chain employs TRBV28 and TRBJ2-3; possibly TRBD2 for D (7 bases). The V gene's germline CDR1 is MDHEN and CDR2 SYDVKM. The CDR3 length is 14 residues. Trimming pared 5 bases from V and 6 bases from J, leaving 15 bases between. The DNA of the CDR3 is TGTGCCAGCAGTACCATCGGGGGGCGGGATACGCAGTATTTT. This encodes CASSTIGGRDTQYF.

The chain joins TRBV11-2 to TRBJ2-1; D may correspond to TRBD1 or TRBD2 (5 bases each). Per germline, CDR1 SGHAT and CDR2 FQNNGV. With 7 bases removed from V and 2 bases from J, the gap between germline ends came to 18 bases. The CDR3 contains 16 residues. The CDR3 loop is CASNTLRGPAYNEQFF. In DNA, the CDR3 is TGTGCCAGCAACACTTTGAGGGGTCCAGCCTACAATGAGCAGTTCTTC.

The CDR3, as DNA: TGTGCCAGCAGTTCCGACCGTGACACGCCTCGGGCTAGCGGGAGGGCCCACAATGAGCAGTTCTTC. It codes for CASSSDRDTPRASGRAHNEQFF. The genes are TRBV27 and TRBJ2-1; 12 bases agree with TRBD2. CDR1 MNHEY and CDR2 SMNVEV come from the germline V gene (reference sequence). CDR3 length: 22 residues. Trimming at V came to 4 bases and at J to 5 bases, leaving 24 bases not matched to a gene.

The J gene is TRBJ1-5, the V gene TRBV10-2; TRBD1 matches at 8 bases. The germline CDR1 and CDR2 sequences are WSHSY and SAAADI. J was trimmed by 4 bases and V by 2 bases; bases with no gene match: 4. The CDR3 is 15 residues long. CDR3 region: CASSEGQGGNQPQHF. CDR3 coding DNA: TGCGCCAGCAGTGAGGGACAGGGTGGAAATCAGCCCCAGCATTTT.

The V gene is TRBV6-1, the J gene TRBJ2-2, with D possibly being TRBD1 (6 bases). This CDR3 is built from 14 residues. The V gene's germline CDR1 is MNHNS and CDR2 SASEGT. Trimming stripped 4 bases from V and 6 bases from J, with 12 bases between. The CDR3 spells CASSGQGSAGELFF. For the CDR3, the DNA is TGTGCCAGCAGTGGGCAGGGGAGCGCCGGGGAGCTGTTTTTT.

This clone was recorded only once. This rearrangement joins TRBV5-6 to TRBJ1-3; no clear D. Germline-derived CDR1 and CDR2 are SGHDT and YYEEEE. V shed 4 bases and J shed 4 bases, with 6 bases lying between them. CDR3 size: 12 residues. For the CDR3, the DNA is TGTGCCAGCAGCCAGGACGGAAACACCATATATTTT. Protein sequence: CASSQDGNTIYF. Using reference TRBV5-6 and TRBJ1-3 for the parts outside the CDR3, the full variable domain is DAGVTQSPTHLIKTRGQQVTLRCSPKSGHDTVSWYQQALGQGPQFIFQYYEEEERQRGNFPDRFSGHQFPNYSSELNVNALLLGDSALYLCASSQDGNTIYFGEGSWLTVV.

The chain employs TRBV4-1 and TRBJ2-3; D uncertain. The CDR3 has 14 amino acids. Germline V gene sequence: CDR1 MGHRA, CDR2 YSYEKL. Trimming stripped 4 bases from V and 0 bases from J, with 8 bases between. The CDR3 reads CASSLGPSTDTQYF. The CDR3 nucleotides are TGCGCCAGCAGCCTGGGTCCCAGCACAGATACGCAGTATTTT.

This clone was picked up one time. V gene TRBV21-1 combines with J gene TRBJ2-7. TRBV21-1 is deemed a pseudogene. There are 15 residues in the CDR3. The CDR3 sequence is CASSKIWQTSYEQYF. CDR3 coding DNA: TGTGCCAGCAGCAAGATTTGGCAGACCTCCTACGAGCAGTACTTC.

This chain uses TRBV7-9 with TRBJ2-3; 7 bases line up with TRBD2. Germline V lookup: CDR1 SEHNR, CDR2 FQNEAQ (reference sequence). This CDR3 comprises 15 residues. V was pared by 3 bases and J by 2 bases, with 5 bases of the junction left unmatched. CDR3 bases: TGTGCCAGCAGCTTGGGGGGGAACCCCACAGATACGCAGTATTTT. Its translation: CASSLGGNPTDTQYF.

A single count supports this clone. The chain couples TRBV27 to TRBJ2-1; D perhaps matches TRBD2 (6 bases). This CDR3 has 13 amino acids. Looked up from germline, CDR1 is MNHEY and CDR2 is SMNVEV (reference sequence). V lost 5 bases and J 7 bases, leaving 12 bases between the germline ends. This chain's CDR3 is CASSQLAKNEQFF. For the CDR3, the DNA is TGTGCCAGCAGTCAGCTAGCGAAGAATGAGCAGTTCTTC.

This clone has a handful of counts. The CDR3 nucleotides are TGTGCCAGCAGCTTGGCTGGGGAGCTTGTGGGCACAGATACGCAGTATTTT. It codes for CASSLAGELVGTDTQYF. The chain couples TRBV5-4 to TRBJ2-3; perhaps TRBD2 as D (5 bases). The ends were cut back, 0 bases at V and 1 base at J, with 15 bases in the middle. The CDR3 consists of 17 residues. Germline loops: CDR1 SGHNT, CDR2 YYREEE (reference sequence).

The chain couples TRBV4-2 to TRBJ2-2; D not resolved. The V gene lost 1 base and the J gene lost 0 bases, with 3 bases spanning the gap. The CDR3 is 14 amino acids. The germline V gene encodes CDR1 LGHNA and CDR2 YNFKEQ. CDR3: CASSQGSNTGELFF. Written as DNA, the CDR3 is TGTGCCAGCAGCCAAGGTTCGAACACCGGGGAGCTGTTTTTT.